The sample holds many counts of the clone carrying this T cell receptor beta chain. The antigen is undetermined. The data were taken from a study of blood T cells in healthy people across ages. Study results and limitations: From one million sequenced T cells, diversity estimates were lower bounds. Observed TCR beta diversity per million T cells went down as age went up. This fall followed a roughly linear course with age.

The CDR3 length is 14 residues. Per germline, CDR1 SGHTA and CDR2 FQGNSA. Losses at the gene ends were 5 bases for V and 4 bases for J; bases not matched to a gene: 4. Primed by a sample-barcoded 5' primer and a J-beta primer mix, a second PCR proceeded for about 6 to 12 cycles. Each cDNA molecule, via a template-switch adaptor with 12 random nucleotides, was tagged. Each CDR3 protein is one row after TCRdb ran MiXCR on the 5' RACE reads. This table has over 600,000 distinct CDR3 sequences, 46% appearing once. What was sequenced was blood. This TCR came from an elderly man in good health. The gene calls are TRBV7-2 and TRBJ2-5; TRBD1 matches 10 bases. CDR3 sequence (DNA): TGTGCCAGCAGCCCTAGACAGGGGGCAGAGACCCAGTACTTC. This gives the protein CASSPRQGAETQYF.